This TCR beta chain was observed in a study of cytomegalovirus exposure and HLA in healthy donors. General study findings and limits: It was reportedly the case that the classifier diagnosed cytomegalovirus status with high specificity and sensitivity. Some V segments could not be told apart, so they were left out, TRBV6-2 and TRBV6-3 among them. Later analysis associated a missense DCLRE1C variant with TCR beta V- and J-gene trimming.

The PCR contained 60 Vbeta and 13 Jbeta primers. Original handling: Approximately 80 million unique TCR beta chains, 9.5 million to 11 million of them shared, were counted by a later analysis. Sequencing was performed with immunoSEQ multiplex PCR; in TCRdb, only in-frame clones are kept and a portion is missing. D and trimming were read from the DNA, whereas the V and J calls and clone size are those reported in that table. The sample has about 150,000 clones; 75% to 80% are singletons. Trimming took 2 bases from V and 3 from J, leaving 7 bases between them. Looked up from germline, CDR1 is SSHAT and CDR2 is FNYEAQ (reference sequence). The CDR3 sequence is 13 residues long. Points on this clone: Its matching antigen is unknown.

This chain joins TRBV7-7 and TRBJ1-1; a weak D match, TRBD1 (5 bases). The receptor's source is a male donor in good health and CMV-seronegative. The sample consisted of PBMCs. CDR3 nucleotide sequence: TGTGCCAGCAGCTTAAAACAGGACACTGAAGCTTTCTTT. Protein sequence: CASSLKQDTEAFF.